This TCR beta chain was found in a study of blood T cell repertoires in COVID-19. This clone has more than one count but fewer than ten. Generated by immunoSEQ multiplex PCR, the TCRdb table keeps only in-frame clones and is missing some. The sample lists 60,000 or so clones; around four fifths were seen once. This CDR3 is built from 16 residues. The germline V gene has CDR1 SGHKS and CDR2 YYEKEE (reference sequence). The V segment lost 4 bases and the J segment 6 bases; nucleotides outside the gene matches: 8. The receptor comes from a man aged 25-45 years with COVID-19, enrolled during active disease. Input material: peripheral blood. This chain links TRBV5-5 with TRBJ2-2, with TRBD1 matching 11 bases. The CDR3 nucleotides read TGTGCCAGCAGCCCTCCAGGGACAGGGGGAGCCGGGGAGCTGTTTTTT. Translated: CASSPPGTGGAGELFF.